These 32 T cell receptor beta chains share one sample of origin, sequenced in a study of T cells after yellow fever vaccination. In TCRdb, the 5' RACE reads were re-called with MiXCR into one record per CDR3 protein. This table has about 330,000 distinct CDR3 sequences, 8.1% appearing once. The sample consisted of PBMCs, taken about 49 days after the first yellow fever vaccination. All receptors derive from a man younger than 30 who received the YFV17D yellow fever vaccine.

This clonotype was observed at least ten times. The V gene is TRBV7-8, the J gene TRBJ2-3; 8 bases are shared with TRBD2. CDR3 size: 17 residues. CDR1 and CDR2 from the germline V gene are SGHVS and FQNEAQ. The J segment lost 7 bases and the V segment lost 1 base, leaving 13 bases of the junction unmatched. CDR3 amino acids: CASSLVSAGERIHTQYF. In DNA, the CDR3 is TGTGCCAGCAGCTTAGTCTCAGCGGGGGAACGGATTCATACGCAGTATTTT.

The CDR3 is CASSLAGSGGNTGELFF. The CDR3, as DNA: TGCGCCAGCAGCTTGGCGGGCAGCGGGGGGAACACCGGGGAGCTGTTTTTT. The V call is TRBV5-1, the J call TRBJ2-2; 8 bases are shared with TRBD2. Germline CDR1 is SGHRS and CDR2 is YFSETQ. The CDR3 is 17 residues long. V lost 0 bases, J lost 1 base, and 5 bases stayed unmatched.

This clonotype was counted at least ten times. The genes are TRBV20-1 and TRBJ1-1; weak D call: TRBD1 (6 bases). Germline values: CDR1 DFQATT, CDR2 SNEGSKA (reference sequence). The ends were cut back, 3 bases at V and 0 bases at J, with 8 bases in the middle. The length of the CDR3 is 13 residues. CDR3 sequence (DNA): TGCAGTGCTAGGGGGGACATGAACACTGAAGCTTTCTTT. Protein product: CSARGDMNTEAFF.

This clonotype was picked up a small number of times. The chain couples TRBV6-2 or TRBV6-3 to TRBJ2-2; D possibly uses TRBD1 or TRBD2 (5 bases each). V was trimmed by 2 bases and J by 1 base, leaving 14 bases between them. The CDR3 extends over 17 amino acids. Germline V gene data show CDR1 as MNHEY and CDR2 as SVGEGT. DNA for the CDR3: TGTGCCAGCAGTTACGGGACCCCGCTGGGGAACACCGGGGAGCTGTTTTTT. Encoded protein: CASSYGTPLGNTGELFF.

A few counts support this clonotype. The gene calls are TRBV20-1 and TRBJ2-7; TRBD1 might be the D (6 bases). CDR3 length: 14 residues. Germline CDR1 and CDR2: DFQATT and SNEGSKA (reference sequence). The V end was cut by 2 bases, the J end by 0 bases, with 11 bases between. CDR3 residues: CSARPLGGSYEQYF. CDR3 nucleotides: TGCAGTGCTAGACCTCTAGGGGGCTCCTACGAGCAGTACTTC.

This clonotype showed up just a few times. The genes are TRBV12-3 or TRBV12-4 and TRBJ2-3; D is undetermined. Trimming took off 1 base at V and 3 bases at J, with 11 bases between the two ends. This CDR3 spans 15 amino acids. The CDR3: CASSLGSDRTDTQYF. In nucleotides, the CDR3 is TGTGCCAGCAGTTTAGGGTCCGACCGGACAGATACGCAGTATTTT.

Only a few counts were recorded for this clonotype. The chain uses TRBV14 and TRBJ2-1; 16 nucleotides agree with TRBD2. Germline loops: CDR1 SGHDN, CDR2 FVKESK. With 6 bases clipped from V and 1 base from J, the junction kept 6 bases outside the gene matches. CDR3 length: 18 amino acids. The CDR3 bases are TGTGCCAGCAGACCCGGGACTAGCGGGGGGGGTTCCTACAATGAGCAGTTCTTC. Translating gives CASRPGTSGGGSYNEQFF.

The chain combines TRBV12-3 or TRBV12-4 with TRBJ2-7; D gene unclear. The CDR3 runs to 13 residues. Deletions cut 4 bases from V and 3 bases from J, with 10 bases between. CDR3 region: CASSWTDIYEQYF. The CDR3 coding sequence is TGTGCCAGCAGTTGGACGGATATCTACGAGCAGTACTTC.

The rearrangement links TRBV11-2 to TRBJ2-7, with D possibly being TRBD1 (5 bases). The CDR3 has 13 residues. CDR1 is SGHAT, CDR2 FQNNGV, per germline. The V gene lost 4 bases and the J gene lost 5 bases, with 12 bases spanning the gap. The CDR3 spells CASSSMGLHEQYF. The CDR3, as DNA: TGTGCCAGCAGCTCCATGGGGCTTCACGAGCAGTACTTC.

This clonotype was seen a few times. This chain connects TRBV5-5 to TRBJ1-1; 12 bases are a match to TRBD1. CDR3 size: 16 residues. V gave up 4 bases and J gave up 1 base; unmatched junction bases: 5. Germline V gives CDR1 SGHKS, CDR2 YYEKEE (reference sequence). The CDR3: CASSPGTGGTNTEAFF. The CDR3 DNA reads as TGTGCCAGCAGCCCCGGGACAGGGGGCACGAACACTGAAGCTTTCTTT.

CDR3 amino acids: CASGPDRGPDGYTF. In DNA, the CDR3 is TGTGCTAGTGGTCCGGACAGGGGGCCTGATGGCTACACCTTC. The chain is built from TRBV12-5 and TRBJ1-2, with TRBD1 matching over 11 bases. V lost 5 bases to trimming and J lost 6 bases; unmatched junction nucleotides: 5. Per the germline V gene, CDR1 is LGHNT and CDR2 is FRNRAP. The CDR3 totals 14 residues.

This clonotype was seen more than once but under ten times. The V call is TRBV12-3 or TRBV12-4, the J call TRBJ1-2; TRBD1 matches 7 bases. The CDR3 extends over 15 amino acids. The trim removed 4 bases at V and 3 bases at J, leaving 8 bases unmatched. CDR3 in DNA: TGTGCCAGCAGTTCCTACCTGACAGGGTACTATGGCTACACCTTC. Amino acid sequence: CASSSYLTGYYGYTF.

This clonotype occurred a few times. This sequence joins TRBV11-2 and TRBJ2-6; D gene uncertain. This CDR3 is 15 amino acids long. Germline V gene sequence: CDR1 SGHAT, CDR2 FQNNGV. V lost 5 bases to trimming and J lost 2 bases, with 10 bases between them. CDR3 residues: CASSRWWAGANVLTF. As DNA, the CDR3 is TGTGCCAGCAGCCGCTGGTGGGCTGGGGCCAACGTCCTGACTTTC.

The V and J genes are TRBV5-4 and TRBJ2-3, with 9 bases fitting TRBD1. Germline V lookup: CDR1 SGHNT, CDR2 YYREEE (reference sequence). The CDR3 runs 16 residues. V gave up 1 base and J gave up 3 bases; unmatched junction bases: 6. CDR3 region: CASSLRLQGATDTQYF. The CDR3 DNA follows: TGTGCCAGCAGCTTGCGTTTACAGGGGGCGACAGATACGCAGTATTTT. The variable domain in full, with the rest retrieved from reference TRBV5-4 and TRBJ2-3, is ETGVTQSPTHLIKTRGQQVTLRCSSQSGHNTVSWYQQALGQGPQFIFQYYREEENGRGNFPPRFSGLQFPNYSSELNVNALELDDSALYLCASSLRLQGATDTQYFGPGTRLTVL.

The chain employs TRBV5-4 and TRBJ2-1; 9 nucleotides align to TRBD2. This CDR3 is 15 amino acids long. With 4 bases clipped from V and 2 bases from J, the junction kept 4 bases outside the gene matches. Per germline, CDR1 SGHNT and CDR2 YYREEE (reference sequence). The CDR3, as DNA: TGTGCCAGCAGCAGCGGGGGGACCACCTACAATGAGCAGTTCTTC. Amino acids: CASSSGGTTYNEQFF.

The rearrangement uses TRBV3-1 and TRBJ2-3; D call uncertain. This CDR3 spans 14 amino acids. CDR1 and CDR2 from the germline V gene are LGHDT and YNNKEL (reference sequence). Trimming removed 2 bases from V and 2 bases from J, with 8 bases in between. In nucleotides, the CDR3 is TGTGCCAGCAGCCAAATTCAGACCACAGATACGCAGTATTTT. Protein sequence: CASSQIQTTDTQYF.

This chain connects TRBV20-1 to TRBJ1-1; tentative D call: TRBD1 (5 bases). The CDR3 is 13 residues long. V shed 6 bases and J shed 5 bases, with 16 bases lying between them. Germline loops: CDR1 DFQATT, CDR2 SNEGSKA (reference sequence). CDR3 amino acids: CSAPRGGRTEAFF. As DNA, the CDR3 is TGCAGTGCCCCTCGGGGGGGTCGAACTGAAGCTTTCTTT.

V usage is TRBV19 and J usage is TRBJ2-4, with TRBD1 identical over 11 bases. CDR1 is LNHDA, CDR2 SQIVND, per germline (reference sequence). The V and J ends lost 5 bases and 7 bases, in that order; junction bases with no gene match: 1. The CDR3 is 13 amino acids. The chain's CDR3 is CASSWDRGNIQYF. CDR3 nucleotide sequence: TGTGCCAGTAGTTGGGACAGGGGGAACATTCAGTACTTC.

This chain connects TRBV4-3 to TRBJ1-5; TRBD1 might be the D (5 bases). The CDR3 consists of 16 residues. V was shortened by 1 base and J by 4 bases, with 14 bases between the two germline ends. CDR1 is LGHNA, CDR2 YSLEER, per germline. CDR3 nucleotide sequence: TGCGCCAGCAGCCAAGTGGCAGGGCAGCTAAATCAGCCCCAGCATTTT. This sequence encodes CASSQVAGQLNQPQHF.

This clonotype was detected only a few times. The chain has TRBV27 and TRBJ2-1; TRBD2 matches 7 bases. After removal of 2 bases from V and 5 bases from J, the junction contained 3 bases not matched to a gene. The CDR3 loop spans 14 amino acids. CDR1 MNHEY and CDR2 SMNVEV come from the germline V gene (reference sequence). CDR3 bases: TGTGCCAGCAGTTTAGCGGGGGTTGACAATGAGCAGTTCTTC. Translated: CASSLAGVDNEQFF.

This chain uses TRBV30 with TRBJ2-1; D unresolved. CDR1 GTSNPN and CDR2 SVGIG come from the germline V gene (reference sequence). V was cut by 2 bases and J by 8 bases, with 4 bases left in between. The CDR3 contains 10 residues. CDR3 sequence: CAWSTDEQFF. DNA for the CDR3: TGTGCCTGGAGTACCGATGAGCAGTTCTTC.

The CDR3 loop is CASSLWSGSTDTQYF. The CDR3 DNA reads TGTGCCAGCAGCTTATGGTCGGGAAGCACAGATACGCAGTATTTT. The chain links TRBV7-6 to TRBJ2-3, with D possibly TRBD2 on 5 matching bases. There are 15 residues in the CDR3. Germline-derived CDR1 and CDR2 are SGHVS and FNYEAQ. Trimming removed 2 bases at V and 0 bases at J, with 9 bases between.

This clonotype turned up a few times. At one of its ends the junction is not consistent with the germline gene, which may arise from a read error. V gene TRBV7-7 combines with J gene TRBJ2-5; D is possibly TRBD1 or TRBD2 (5 bases each). Germline V CDR1 and CDR2: SSHAT, FNYEAQ (reference sequence). The CDR3 length is 14 residues. The CDR3: CASSSSGLQETQYF. Here the CDR3 DNA reads TGTGCTAGCAGCTCATCGGGGCTCCAAGAGACCCAGTACTTC.

This clonotype was detected only a few times. V gene TRBV27 combines with J gene TRBJ2-2, with D perhaps matching TRBD2 (5 bases). CDR1 is MNHEY, CDR2 SMNVEV, per germline (reference sequence). Trimming shortened V by 7 bases and J by 3 bases, and 9 bases separated the two germline ends. CDR3 length: 13 residues. The CDR3 spells CASTTGYTGELFF. Here the CDR3 DNA reads TGTGCCAGCACGACGGGGTACACCGGGGAGCTGTTTTTT.

The chain carries TRBV20-1 and TRBJ1-1; 12 bases are shared with TRBD1. Germline lookup yields CDR1 DFQATT and CDR2 SNEGSKA (reference sequence). The CDR3 contains 15 residues. V lost 7 bases, J lost 5 bases, and 11 bases stayed unmatched. CDR3 in amino acids: CSVIPGQGAGTEAFF. CDR3 DNA sequence: TGCAGTGTTATCCCGGGACAGGGGGCGGGAACTGAAGCTTTCTTT.

As concerns this clonotype: A much larger clone differs from this one at a single base, so this may be a read error. The chain links TRBV20-1 to TRBJ2-1; TRBD2 aligns across 9 bases. The germline V gene encodes CDR1 DFQATT and CDR2 SNEGSKA (reference sequence). The CDR3 spans 16 residues. In DNA form, the CDR3 reads TGCTGTGCTAGCGTCTTAGCGGGGGCCTCCTACAATGAGCAGTTCTTC. Amino acids: CCASVLAGASYNEQFF.

The V gene is TRBV9, the J gene TRBJ1-4; D remains ambiguous. The CDR3 runs 17 residues. V lost 3 bases and J lost 3, with 18 bases in between. CDR1 is SGDLS and CDR2 is YYNGEE in the germline V gene. In DNA, the CDR3 is TGTGCCAGCAGCGAAGGGAACTTGGCATTGGCTAATGAAAAACTGTTTTTT. It translates to CASSEGNLALANEKLFF.

This clonotype was seen a few times. This chain joins TRBV5-1 and TRBJ2-7; no firm D call. Germline V gene sequence: CDR1 SGHRS, CDR2 YFSETQ. The CDR3 has 15 residues. Between the trimmed V and J ends, which lost 0 bases and 0 bases, there was a span of 10 bases. As DNA, the CDR3 is TGCGCCAGCAGCTTGGCCCCGCCGAGCTCCTACGAGCAGTACTTC. Its translation is CASSLAPPSSYEQYF. Full variable domain (remainder filled in from reference TRBV5-1 and TRBJ2-7): KAGVTQTPRYLIKTRGQQVTLSCSPISGHRSVSWYQQTPGQGLQFLFEYFSETQRNKGNFPGRFSGRQFSNSRSEMNVSTLELGDSALYLCASSLAPPSSYEQYFGPGTRLTVT.

The chain recombines TRBV5-6 with TRBJ2-1, with TRBD1 as a possible D gene (5 bases). CDR3 length equals 13 residues. The ends were cut back, 0 bases at V and 6 bases at J, with 7 bases in the middle. In germline, CDR1 is SGHDT, CDR2 YYEEEE. DNA of the CDR3: TGTGCCAGCAGCTTGGCAGGGTCCAATGAGCAGTTCTTC. Translating gives CASSLAGSNEQFF.

The V and J genes are TRBV25-1 and TRBJ1-3; no clear D. The CDR3 has 13 residues. Germline CDR1 is MGHDK and CDR2 is SYGVNS. Deletions cut 0 bases from V and 4 bases from J, with 4 bases between. CDR3 in DNA: TGTGCCAGCAGTGAATATTACGGAAACACCATATATTTT. It codes for CASSEYYGNTIYF.

To note about this clonotype: A single base separates this from a much larger clone, so it may be a read error. The chain uses TRBV12-3 or TRBV12-4 and TRBJ2-2; D assignment may be TRBD1 or TRBD2 (6 bases each). The CDR3 spans 16 residues. The CDR3 loop is CARSLNWGADTGELFF. The DNA for the CDR3 is TGTGCCAGAAGTTTAAACTGGGGGGCGGACACCGGGGAGCTGTTTTTT.

This clonotype was observed a handful of times. The rearrangement links TRBV12-3 or TRBV12-4 to TRBJ1-2; D might be TRBD1 (6 bases). V was trimmed by 2 bases and J by 6 bases, leaving 16 bases between them. The CDR3 is made up of 15 amino acids. CDR3 DNA: TGTGCCAGCAGTTTACTGGGGGCCCTAGCTAATGGCTACACCTTC. It encodes CASSLLGALANGYTF.